This TCR beta chain derives from a study of cytomegalovirus exposure and HLA in healthy donors. Study outcomes and limitations: A later analysis showed TCR association rates differing by HLA locus, peaking at DRB1 and lowest at HLA-C. Despite most TCR sequences being rare, some public TCRs occurred in many donors. Reports credit the classifier with highly specific, highly sensitive diagnosis of cytomegalovirus status.

Both 60 Vbeta primers and 13 Jbeta primers went into the PCR. TCRdb's copy holds only in-frame clones and misses some; the assay was immunoSEQ multiplex PCR. In the table there are approximately 170,000 clones, approximately 71% of which are singletons. The V gene's germline CDR1 is LNHDA and CDR2 SQIVND (reference sequence). Trimming took 7 bases from V and 8 from J, leaving 20 bases between them. The CDR3 contains 14 residues. Donors likely had unrecorded immune exposures despite being nominally healthy when sampled. This clone was found a few times. Antigen unknown. The chain joins TRBV19 to TRBJ2-5; TRBD2 might be the D (5 bases). Sample: PBMCs. This clonotype was obtained from a male donor in good health and CMV-seronegative. CDR3 amino acids: CASTPRGPEGTQYF. The CDR3, as DNA: TGTGCCAGTACCCCGAGAGGCCCCGAGGGTACCCAGTACTTC. Full variable domain (remainder filled in from reference TRBV19 and TRBJ2-5): DGGITQSPKYLFRKEGQNVTLSCEQNLNHDAMYWYRQDPGQGLRLIYYSQIVNDFQKGDIAEGYSVSREKKESFPLTVTSAQKNPTAFYLCASTPRGPEGTQYFGPGTRLLVL.